This T cell receptor (beta chain) was sequenced for a study of cytomegalovirus exposure and HLA in healthy donors. The CDR3 extends over 16 amino acids. The V and J ends lost 7 bases and 6 bases, in that order; junction bases with no gene match: 15. Looked up from germline, CDR1 is SQVTM and CDR2 is ANQGSEA. The PCR was carried out with 60 Vbeta primers and 13 Jbeta primers. The method was immunoSEQ multiplex PCR; TCRdb's version includes in-frame clones alone and lacks a portion of them. The listing records about 200,000 clones. The TCR was taken from a boy younger than 18 in good health and CMV-seronegative. The sample consisted of PBMCs. The V and J genes are TRBV29-1 and TRBJ1-2; 12 bases are shared with TRBD1. Here the CDR3 DNA reads TGCAGCGCCTACTCTGGGACAGGGGGCGTTCGGGATGGCTACACCTTC. Encoded protein: CSAYSGTGGVRDGYTF.